These 31 T cell receptor beta chains share one sample of origin, sequenced in a study of human T cells and chemical hapten exposure. MiXCR, applied by TCRdb to the 5' RACE reads, yields one record per CDR3 protein. The table lists 65,000 to 90,000 distinct CDR3 sequences, more than 15% of them singletons. The starting material, unfractionated whole blood, was used for total RNA extraction. The receptors come from a female donor in good health.

This chain connects TRBV7-2 to TRBJ2-1, with 11 bases aligning to TRBD1. The V and J ends lost 4 bases and 3 bases, in that order; junction bases with no gene match: 5. The CDR3 length is 16 residues. Germline CDR1 reads SGHTA; CDR2 reads FQGNSA. As DNA, the CDR3 is TGTGCCAGCAGCTGGGACAGGGGGAACGTCTACAATGAGCAGTTCTTC. It specifies CASSWDRGNVYNEQFF.

This clonotype was seen a few times. The chain uses TRBV15 and TRBJ1-1; 10 bases fit TRBD1. Losses at the gene ends were 1 base for V and 3 bases for J; bases not matched to a gene: 2. The CDR3 totals 15 residues. Germline CDR1 reads LNHNV; CDR2 reads YYDKDF (reference sequence). The CDR3 DNA reads TGTGCCACCAGCAGAGCGACAGGGGGCTACACTGAAGCTTTCTTT. It yields the protein CATSRATGGYTEAFF.

CDR3 sequence: CASSKASGGTGANVLTF. The DNA for the CDR3 is TGTGCCAGCTCCAAGGCTAGCGGGGGAACGGGGGCCAACGTCCTGACTTTC. J is TRBJ2-6 and V is TRBV18; 10 positions agree with TRBD2. J was trimmed by 4 bases and V by 6 bases; bases with no gene match: 9. The germline gives CDR1 KGHSH, CDR2 LQKENI. The CDR3 sequence is 17 residues long.

This clonotype was observed at least ten times. A much larger clone differs from this one at a single base, so this may be a read error. The rearrangement joins TRBV7-2 to TRBJ1-5, with no clear D. Trimming left V 4 bases short and J 5 bases short, with 6 bases between. Per germline, CDR1 SGHTA and CDR2 FQGNSA. The CDR3 has 12 residues. CDR3: CASSYRDQPQHF. CDR3 DNA sequence: TGTGCCAGCAGCTACCGTGATCAGCCCCAGCATTTT. The whole variable domain, remainder taken from reference TRBV7-2 and TRBJ1-5, is GAGVSQSPSNKVTEKGKDVELRCDPISGHTALYWYRQSLGQGLEFLIYFQGNSAPDKSGLPSDRFSAERTGGSVSTLTIQRTQQEDSAVYLCASSYRDQPQHFGDGTRLSIL.

The chain combines TRBV10-2 with TRBJ1-6; TRBD1 agrees at 9 bases. This CDR3 contains 16 residues. The junction had 7 bases not matched to a gene; V was cut back by 0 bases and J by 10 bases. The germline CDR1 and CDR2 sequences are WSHSY and SAAADI. The CDR3 nucleotides are TGCGCCAGCAGTGAGTCGACAGGGGGTTTTGGATCACCCCTCCACTTT. Its protein is CASSESTGGFGSPLHF.

The V call is TRBV20-1, the J call TRBJ2-2; 14 bases align to TRBD2. Trimming cost V 0 bases and J 6 bases; bases outside gene matches: 12. The CDR3 consists of 19 residues. Germline V lookup: CDR1 DFQATT, CDR2 SNEGSKA (reference sequence). The CDR3: CSARDRGTSGSSLAGELFF. DNA of the CDR3: TGCAGTGCTAGAGATCGTGGGACTAGCGGGAGTAGTCTTGCCGGGGAGCTGTTTTTT.

There are a few counts of this clonotype. The chain joins TRBV27 to TRBJ2-2; a possible D gene is TRBD1 (6 bases). Deletions cut 0 bases from V and 0 bases from J, with 17 bases between. Germline V gene sequence: CDR1 MNHEY, CDR2 SMNVEV (reference sequence). This CDR3 region has 19 residues. Here the CDR3 reads CASSLSAGAVFANTGELFF. Written as DNA, the CDR3 is TGTGCCAGCAGTTTATCGGCAGGGGCCGTTTTCGCGAACACCGGGGAGCTGTTTTTT.

This chain connects TRBV5-1 to TRBJ2-3, with 10 positions matching TRBD2. Germline CDR1 and CDR2: SGHRS and YFSETQ. The junction had 14 bases not matched to a gene; V was cut back by 1 base and J by 6 bases. The CDR3 sequence is 18 residues long. CDR3 sequence reads: CASSLWGSGGTALDTQYF. Written as DNA, the CDR3 is TGCGCCAGCAGCTTGTGGGGTAGCGGGGGGACCGCCCTGGATACGCAGTATTTT.

This chain joins TRBV5-5 and TRBJ1-1; D perhaps matches TRBD1 (6 bases). V was shortened by 4 bases and J by 1 base, with 14 bases between the two germline ends. From germline, CDR1 is SGHKS and CDR2 YYEKEE (reference sequence). The CDR3 sequence is 15 residues long. CDR3 in DNA: TGTGCCAGCAGCCTGTTCCAGGGGACGAACACTGAAGCTTTCTTT. Residues: CASSLFQGTNTEAFF.

This clonotype was observed a handful of times. This chain uses TRBV7-2 with TRBJ2-7, with TRBD1 matching 7 bases. This CDR3 comprises 14 residues. Germline V lookup: CDR1 SGHTA, CDR2 FQGNSA. V gave up 2 bases and J gave up 4 bases; unmatched junction bases: 5. The CDR3 sequence is CASSLRDRVYEQYF. CDR3 DNA sequence: TGTGCCAGCAGCTTACGGGACAGAGTTTACGAGCAGTACTTC.

This clonotype was seen ten or more times. The chain carries TRBV4-3 and TRBJ1-6; D is undetermined. The CDR3 loop spans 16 amino acids. Germline CDR1 reads LGHNA; CDR2 reads YSLEER. Trimming took 3 bases from V and 7 from J, leaving 16 bases between them. CDR3 nucleotide sequence: TGCGCCAGCAGCCATGAGGCCGGGTTCCAAAATTCACCCCTCCACTTT. Protein sequence: CASSHEAGFQNSPLHF.

This clonotype occurred a few times. This sequence joins TRBV6-2 or TRBV6-3 and TRBJ2-1; 9 bases agree with TRBD2. Per germline, CDR1 MNHEY and CDR2 SVGEGT. The V segment lost 4 bases and the J segment 15 bases; nucleotides outside the gene matches: 7. CDR3 size: 12 residues. The CDR3 spells CASSFGLAILFF. The CDR3 DNA reads as TGTGCCAGCAGTTTCGGACTAGCGATACTGTTCTTC.

J is TRBJ1-6 and V is TRBV19, with TRBD1 matching 7 bases. After removal of 5 bases from V and 8 bases from J, the junction contained 9 bases not matched to a gene. The CDR3 runs 15 residues. CDR1 and CDR2 (germline): LNHDA, SQIVND (reference sequence). The CDR3 spells CASSSDRRAYSPLHF. DNA of the CDR3: TGTGCCAGTAGTTCGGACAGGAGGGCCTATTCACCCCTCCACTTT.

This rearrangement joins TRBV20-1 to TRBJ2-1; 8 nucleotides align to TRBD2. V shed 3 bases and J 0 bases; nucleotides not matched to a gene: 4. Germline CDR1 reads DFQATT; CDR2 reads SNEGSKA (reference sequence). The CDR3 consists of 15 residues. The CDR3 bases are TGCAGTGCTAGTAGCGGGGTGCACTCCTACAATGAGCAGTTCTTC. Amino acids: CSASSGVHSYNEQFF.

This clonotype has more than one count but fewer than ten. The genes are TRBV18 and TRBJ2-1, with 11 bases fitting TRBD2. The germline gives CDR1 KGHSH, CDR2 LQKENI. J was trimmed by 10 bases and V by 4 bases; bases with no gene match: 9. This CDR3 is built from 15 residues. CDR3 loop: CASSLAGTSGWEQFF. CDR3 nucleotide sequence: TGTGCCAGCTCACTTGCCGGGACTAGCGGCTGGGAGCAGTTCTTC.

V is TRBV12-3 or TRBV12-4 and J is TRBJ1-1, with D possibly TRBD1 on 6 matching bases. The CDR3 loop spans 14 amino acids. Trimming stripped 7 bases from V and 2 bases from J, with 14 bases between. CDR3 nucleotide sequence: TGTGCCAGCAACGACCGACAGGAAAACACTGAAGCTTTCTTT. It yields the protein CASNDRQENTEAFF.

This clonotype showed up just a few times. For the CDR3, the DNA is TGTGCCAGCAGCGACTACCATGACGAGCAGTACTTC. The encoded protein is CASSDYHDEQYF. The rearrangement links TRBV7-9 to TRBJ2-7; weak D call: TRBD2 (5 bases). Looked up from germline, CDR1 is SEHNR and CDR2 is FQNEAQ (reference sequence). Trimming removed 5 bases at V and 5 bases at J, with 10 bases between. The CDR3 runs to 12 residues.

This clonotype appeared a few times. V is TRBV5-6 and J is TRBJ2-3; D assignment may be TRBD1 or TRBD2 (5 bases each). Germline V gene sequence: CDR1 SGHDT, CDR2 YYEEEE. The CDR3 covers 13 residues. Trimming stripped 4 bases from V and 4 bases from J, with 10 bases between. CDR3 residues: CASSLGPADTQYF. The CDR3 DNA sequence: TGTGCCAGCAGCCTGGGACCTGCAGATACGCAGTATTTT.

CDR3 region: CASSSGVQGRVRYF. The CDR3 region has the DNA TGTGCCAGCAGCTCTGGAGTGCAGGGAAGAGTGCGGTACTTC. This chain joins TRBV5-6 and TRBJ2-7, with D maybe TRBD1 (5 bases). V lost 3 bases and J lost 12, with 22 bases in between. The CDR3 has 14 amino acids. Per the germline V gene, CDR1 is SGHDT and CDR2 is YYEEEE.

This sequence joins TRBV7-2 and TRBJ2-1; no clear D gene. The CDR3 consists of 13 residues. Germline CDR1 SGHTA, CDR2 FQGNSA. Between the trimmed V and J ends, which lost 6 bases and 7 bases, there was a span of 13 bases. The CDR3 DNA follows: TGTGCCAGCAGTTATTCGCGAGAAAATGAGCAGTTCTTC. This encodes CASSYSRENEQFF.

The chain is built from TRBV12-3 or TRBV12-4 and TRBJ1-4; no clear D. V was shortened by 6 bases and J by 8 bases, with 13 bases between the two germline ends. The CDR3 runs to 13 residues. The CDR3 sequence: CASSGVSAEKLFF. The CDR3 nucleotides are TGTGCCAGCAGCGGCGTTTCCGCGGAAAAACTGTTTTTT.

This sequence joins TRBV5-1 and TRBJ1-1; TRBD1 is a possible D gene (6 bases). The CDR3 loop spans 16 amino acids. The germline gives CDR1 SGHRS, CDR2 YFSETQ. Trimming took 1 base from V and 2 from J, leaving 15 bases between them. The CDR3 loop reads CASSLWGQGPNTEAFF. In DNA, the CDR3 is TGCGCCAGCAGCTTGTGGGGGCAGGGACCAAACACTGAAGCTTTCTTT.

Only a few counts were recorded for this clonotype. The CDR3 loop reads CASSLPGRQETQYF. In DNA, the CDR3 is TGTGCCAGCAGTCTGCCAGGGCGGCAAGAGACCCAGTACTTC. The chain has TRBV27 and TRBJ2-5, with D possibly TRBD1 on 5 matching bases. The germline V gene has CDR1 MNHEY and CDR2 SMNVEV (reference sequence). The CDR3 covers 14 residues. V shed 5 bases and J shed 2 bases, with 12 bases lying between them.

V and J are TRBV20-1 and TRBJ2-7; D possibly corresponds to TRBD2 (6 bases). The CDR3 loop spans 16 amino acids. Germline CDR1 is DFQATT and CDR2 is SNEGSKA (reference sequence). The ends were cut back, 3 bases at V and 3 bases at J, with 21 bases in the middle. The CDR3 spells CSASRPALAGYYEQYF. The DNA of the CDR3 is TGCAGTGCTAGTCGGCCAGCTCTCGCGGGATACTACGAGCAGTACTTC.

This chain connects TRBV3-1 to TRBJ1-1; TRBD1 aligns across 7 bases. V shed 4 bases and J 8 bases; nucleotides not matched to a gene: 7. Germline loops: CDR1 LGHDT, CDR2 YNNKEL (reference sequence). The CDR3 sequence is 13 residues long. CDR3 residues: CASSPGTAPEAFF. DNA of the CDR3: TGTGCCAGCAGCCCCGGGACAGCCCCAGAAGCTTTCTTT.

This clonotype was counted a few times. This sequence joins TRBV20-1 and TRBJ2-1; D unclear. Trimming stripped 0 bases from V and 1 base from J, with 13 bases between. The germline CDR1 and CDR2 sequences are DFQATT and SNEGSKA (reference sequence). This CDR3 is 16 amino acids long. This CDR3 reads CSARDDGRLSYNEQFF. Written as DNA, the CDR3 is TGCAGTGCTAGAGATGACGGGCGTCTATCCTACAATGAGCAGTTCTTC.

The table lists this clonotype with many counts. V usage is TRBV20-1 and J usage is TRBJ1-4, with D uncertain. The CDR3 runs 16 residues. Deletions cut 6 bases from V and 5 bases from J, with 22 bases between. Germline CDR1 and CDR2: DFQATT and SNEGSKA (reference sequence). CDR3 amino acids: CSAPGEGPGPNEKLFF. The CDR3 DNA sequence: TGCAGTGCCCCTGGGGAGGGCCCAGGTCCGAATGAAAAACTGTTTTTT.

The rearrangement links TRBV6-5 to TRBJ2-5; D call uncertain. The V end was cut by 0 bases, the J end by 1 base, with 6 bases between. CDR3 length: 14 residues. Germline loops: CDR1 MNHEY, CDR2 SVGAGI. CDR3 coding DNA: TGTGCCAGCAGTTACTCGACGCTCCAAGAGACCCAGTACTTC. The encoded protein is CASSYSTLQETQYF.

This sequence joins TRBV7-2 and TRBJ2-3; D uncertain. Per germline, CDR1 SGHTA and CDR2 FQGNSA. With 5 bases removed from V and 6 bases from J, the gap between germline ends came to 6 bases. The length of the CDR3 is 11 residues. The CDR3 bases are TGTGCCAGCAGCGCCGGGGATACGCAGTATTTT. This sequence encodes CASSAGDTQYF.

This clonotype was seen more than once but under ten times. This chain uses TRBV2 with TRBJ1-1; no firm D call. The CDR3 covers 14 residues. Trimming left V 2 bases short and J 6 bases short, with 13 bases between. CDR1 SNHLY and CDR2 FYNNEI come from the germline V gene. The CDR3 here is CASSEKWGTAEAFF. The CDR3 DNA is TGTGCCAGCAGTGAAAAGTGGGGAACGGCTGAAGCTTTCTTT.

V and J are TRBV11-2 and TRBJ2-1; tentatively, D is TRBD1 (5 bases). Germline assignment: CDR1 SGHAT and CDR2 FQNNGV. Between the trimmed V and J ends, which lost 7 bases and 2 bases, there was a span of 18 bases. CDR3 size: 16 residues. The DNA for the CDR3 is TGTGCCAGCAACCGTCTGGGGCAGGAAGCCTACAATGAGCAGTTCTTC. Translating gives CASNRLGQEAYNEQFF.